A single sample is the source of the 14 T cell receptor beta chains below, sequenced in a study of vaccination and CD4 T cells after COVID-19. Described treatment: roughly ten-day PBMC culture with coronavirus spike peptide pools or control peptides (ViraFEST assay). These receptors' targets are unknown. At the Johns Hopkins FTIC core, DNA taken from cultured CD4+ T cells was sequenced by way of the Oncomine TCR Beta short-read assay. MiXCR, run by TCRdb on the PCR reads, gives a single entry per CDR3 protein. The data hold 15,000 to 20,000 distinct CDR3 sequences, with over 65% observed a single time. Material: CD4+ T cells from blood, cultured in vitro. The receptors were gathered from a human donor who had recovered from COVID-19.

V gene TRBV6-1 combines with J gene TRBJ2-1; 12 bases agree with TRBD2. Germline loops: CDR1 MNHNS, CDR2 SASEGT. V trimming: 6 bases; J trimming: 2 bases; junction bases outside the gene matches: 8. The CDR3 totals 17 residues. CDR3 DNA: TGTGCCAGCAGCCGAAGACTAGCGGGAGATCCCTACAATGAGCAGTTCTTC. It codes for CASSRRLAGDPYNEQFF.

This rearrangement joins TRBV20-1 to TRBJ2-7; D possibly matches TRBD1 or TRBD2 (5 bases each). This CDR3 contains 13 residues. Germline assignment: CDR1 DFQATT and CDR2 SNEGSKA (reference sequence). Trimming removed 5 bases from V and 4 bases from J, with 15 bases in between. This CDR3 is CSAREAGRYEQYF. For the CDR3, the DNA is TGCAGTGCTCGCGAAGCAGGGAGATACGAGCAGTACTTC.

This clonotype was recorded a few times. V usage is TRBV6-1 and J usage is TRBJ1-5; the match to TRBD1 covers 7 bases. V trimming: 2 bases; J trimming: 6 bases; junction bases outside the gene matches: 7. The CDR3 covers 15 residues. From germline, CDR1 is MNHNS and CDR2 SASEGT. Here the CDR3 DNA reads TGTGCCAGCAGTGAACCGGGGCAGGGGGGTCAGCCCCAGCATTTT. This encodes CASSEPGQGGQPQHF.

The rearrangement joins TRBV30 to TRBJ1-5; D not resolved. The CDR3 sequence is 13 residues long. Germline assignment: CDR1 GTSNPN and CDR2 SVGIG (reference sequence). The V end lost 0 bases, the J end lost 2 bases, and 5 bases lay between the germline ends. CDR3 in amino acids: CAWSVQGNQPQHF. The DNA of the CDR3 is TGTGCCTGGAGTGTGCAGGGCAATCAGCCCCAGCATTTT.

The J gene is TRBJ2-3, the V gene TRBV9, with D possibly TRBD1 on 5 matching bases. The V and J ends lost 0 bases and 5 bases respectively, with 16 bases between them. CDR1 is SGDLS and CDR2 is YYNGEE in the germline V gene. The CDR3 runs to 16 residues. The CDR3 is CASSVDEGVSGDTQYF. Written as DNA, the CDR3 is TGTGCCAGCAGCGTAGACGAAGGGGTTAGTGGAGATACGCAGTATTTT.

The chain recombines TRBV11-3 with TRBJ2-7, with D perhaps TRBD2 (5 bases). Trimming pared 5 bases from V and 6 bases from J, leaving 17 bases between. Germline loops: CDR1 SGHNT, CDR2 YENEEA. This CDR3 comprises 14 residues. CDR3 sequence (DNA): TGTGCCAGCAGCCTACGCCAAGGTCGGGGCGAGCAGTACTTC. This gives the protein CASSLRQGRGEQYF.

CDR3 in DNA: TGCAGTGCAGGACAGGGGATCAGCTATCAGCCCCAGCATTTT. Its protein is CSAGQGISYQPQHF. The J gene is TRBJ1-5, the V gene TRBV20-1; 9 nucleotides line up with TRBD1. Germline V gene data show CDR1 as DFQATT and CDR2 as SNEGSKA (reference sequence). There are 14 residues in the CDR3. J lost 5 bases, V lost 6 bases, and 8 bases had no gene match.

The V call is TRBV11-2, the J call TRBJ1-1; the D is unclear. CDR1 and CDR2 from the germline V gene are SGHAT and FQNNGV. The CDR3 spans 11 residues. Between the trimmed V and J ends, which lost 6 bases and 9 bases, there was a span of 11 bases. CDR3 nucleotides: TGTGCCAGCAGTCTCCGGACTAAAGCTTTCTTT. It is translated as CASSLRTKAFF.

The chain is built from TRBV19 and TRBJ1-5; 9 bases match TRBD1. Germline CDR1 and CDR2: LNHDA and SQIVND (reference sequence). The CDR3 runs to 16 residues. The V and J ends lost 10 bases and 6 bases, in that order; junction bases with no gene match: 16. The CDR3 sequence is CATSGQGFFTRQPQHF. The CDR3 DNA reads as TGTGCCACCTCGGGACAGGGTTTTTTTACGCGTCAGCCCCAGCATTTT.

The chain carries TRBV19 and TRBJ1-4, with TRBD1 matching 7 bases. CDR3 size: 14 residues. Losses at the gene ends were 7 bases for V and 5 bases for J; bases not matched to a gene: 7. Looked up from germline, CDR1 is LNHDA and CDR2 is SQIVND (reference sequence). Here the CDR3 DNA reads TGTGCCAGTAATCAGGACAGGACAAATGAAAAACTGTTTTTT. Its protein product is CASNQDRTNEKLFF.

The chain uses TRBV20-1 and TRBJ2-1, with TRBD2 identical over 8 bases. The V gene end was trimmed by 6 bases and the J gene end by 4 bases; junction bases not matched to a gene: 8. Germline V lookup: CDR1 DFQATT, CDR2 SNEGSKA (reference sequence). The CDR3 consists of 14 residues. Here the CDR3 reads CSAPGLASYNEQFF. CDR3 coding DNA: TGCAGTGCCCCAGGACTAGCTTCTTACAATGAGCAGTTCTTC.

The chain has TRBV4-1 and TRBJ2-7; 8 bases agree with TRBD1. The germline CDR1 and CDR2 sequences are MGHRA and YSYEKL. The V and J ends lost 0 bases and 4 bases, in that order; junction bases with no gene match: 2. CDR3 size: 14 residues. The DNA of the CDR3 is TGCGCCAGCAGCCAAGATGGACAGGGATACGAGCAGTACTTC. This encodes CASSQDGQGYEQYF.

This chain uses TRBV29-1 with TRBJ2-7; 9 bases are shared with TRBD2. V shed 6 bases, J shed 2 bases, and the junction held 8 bases outside the gene matches. The CDR3 covers 14 residues. Looked up from germline, CDR1 is SQVTM and CDR2 is ANQGSEA. Written as DNA, the CDR3 is TGCAGCGTAGCGGGAGGCCCGGGGCCCTACGAGCAGTACTTC. Amino acid sequence: CSVAGGPGPYEQYF.

The V gene is TRBV30, the J gene TRBJ1-3, with a possible D match to TRBD1 (6 bases). Per the germline V gene, CDR1 is GTSNPN and CDR2 is SVGIG (reference sequence). Trimming left V 4 bases short and J 4 bases short, with 11 bases between. This CDR3 spans 13 amino acids. CDR3 amino acids: CAWIWGPGNTIYF. CDR3 nucleotide sequence: TGTGCCTGGATTTGGGGGCCGGGAAACACCATATATTTT. The whole variable domain, filled in from reference TRBV30 and TRBJ1-3, reads SQTIHQWPATLVQPVGSPLSLECTVEGTSNPNLYWYRQAAGRGLQLLFYSVGIGQISSEVPQNLSASRPQDRQFILSSKKLLLSDSGFYLCAWIWGPGNTIYFGEGSWLTVV.